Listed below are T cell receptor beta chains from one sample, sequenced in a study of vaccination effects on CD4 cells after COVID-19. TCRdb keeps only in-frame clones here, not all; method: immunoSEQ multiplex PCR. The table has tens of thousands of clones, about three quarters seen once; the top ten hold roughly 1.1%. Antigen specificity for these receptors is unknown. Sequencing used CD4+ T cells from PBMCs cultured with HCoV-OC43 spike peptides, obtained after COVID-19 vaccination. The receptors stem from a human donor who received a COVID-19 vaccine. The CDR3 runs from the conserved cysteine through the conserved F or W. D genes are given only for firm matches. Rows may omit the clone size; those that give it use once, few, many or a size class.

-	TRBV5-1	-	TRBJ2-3	TGCGCCAGCAGCTTGGGACCCCTAGCTGCTAGCACAGGTACGCAGTATTTT	CASSLGPLAASTGTQYF
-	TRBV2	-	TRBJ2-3	TGTGCCAGCAGTGAACCCCCCCTCGATACGCAGTATTTT	CASSEPPLDTQYF
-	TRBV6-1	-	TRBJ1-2	TGTGCCAGCAGTGAGGCCGAGGGGCGGCTCTATGGCTACACCTTC	CASSEAEGRLYGYTF
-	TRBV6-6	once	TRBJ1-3	TGTGCCAGCAGTCCGTCGGAAGGGGATGCGTTTGGAAACACCATATATTTT	CASSPSEGDAFGNTIYF
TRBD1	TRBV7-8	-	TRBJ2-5	TGTGCCAGCAACACAGGGGGCTCTGAGACCCAGTACTTC	CASNTGGSETQYF
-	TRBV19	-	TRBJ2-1	TGTGCCAGTGGCCTAGCCCGCAATGAGCAGTTCTTC	CASGLARNEQFF
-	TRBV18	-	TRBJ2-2	TGTGCCAGCTCAGACGGGATCACCGGGGAGCTGTTTTTT	CASSDGITGELFF
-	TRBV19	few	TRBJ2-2	TGTGCCAGTAGTAAGGGCCGCTCGAACACCGGGGAGCTGTTTTTT	CASSKGRSNTGELFF
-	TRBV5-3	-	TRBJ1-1	TGTGCCAGAAGCTTGTTCAGATGGGGGACTGAAGCTTTCTTT	CARSLFRWGTEAFF
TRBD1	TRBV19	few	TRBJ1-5	TGTGCCAGTAGTGGGACAGGGAATCAGCCCCAGCATTTT	CASSGTGNQPQHF
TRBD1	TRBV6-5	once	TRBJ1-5	TGTGCCAGCAGTCGCGGGACAGGGGGAAATCAGCCCCAGCATTTT	CASSRGTGGNQPQHF
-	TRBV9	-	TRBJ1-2	TGTGCCAGCAGCCCCCTCTTGGGACCCACTAACTATGGCTACACCTTC	CASSPLLGPTNYGYTF
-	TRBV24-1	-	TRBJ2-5	TGTGCCACCAGTGATGCCTCCCCGGAGACCCAGTACTTC	CATSDASPETQYF
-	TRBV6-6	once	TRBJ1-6	TGTGCCAGCAGCCCCGACAGGAATTCACCCCTCCACTTT	CASSPDRNSPLHF
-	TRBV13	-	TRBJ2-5	TGTGCCAGCAGCTTAGGTCCTGCGGAGGAGACCCAGTACTTC	CASSLGPAEETQYF
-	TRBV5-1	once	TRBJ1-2	TGCGCCAGCAGCTTGGGGACAGCGCCTAACTATGGCTACACCTTC	CASSLGTAPNYGYTF
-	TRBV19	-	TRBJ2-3	TGTGCCAGTACCTCTACAGATACGCAGTATTTT	CASTSTDTQYF
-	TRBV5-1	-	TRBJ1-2	TGCGCCAGCAGCTCGGACAGTTCAGCTAACTATGGCTACACCTTC	CASSSDSSANYGYTF
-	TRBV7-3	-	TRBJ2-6	TGTGCCAGCATCTATATCGGGGTGAACGGGGCCAACGTCCTGACTTTC	CASIYIGVNGANVLTF
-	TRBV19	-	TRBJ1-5	TGTGCCAGTAGTATCAGGTTCACGGGGCATCAGCCCCAGCATTTT	CASSIRFTGHQPQHF
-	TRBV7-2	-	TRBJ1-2	TGTGCCAGCAGCTTAGGCGGGTCTAACTATGGCTACACCTTC	CASSLGGSNYGYTF
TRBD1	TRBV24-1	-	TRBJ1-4	TGTGCCACCAGTGATCCGGGACAGGGTGGTGAAAAACTGTTTTTT	CATSDPGQGGEKLFF
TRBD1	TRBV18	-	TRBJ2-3	TGTGCCAGCTCACCTACAGGGGGCTCCTTCACAGATACGCAGTATTTT	CASSPTGGSFTDTQYF
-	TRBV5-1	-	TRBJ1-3	TGCGCCAGCAGCTTAGGTGGATCTGGAAACACCATATATTTT	CASSLGGSGNTIYF
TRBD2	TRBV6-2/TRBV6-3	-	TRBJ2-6	TGTGCCAGCAGTAGCGGGGGGCTGGCTGGGGCCAACGTCCTGACTTTC	CASSSGGLAGANVLTF
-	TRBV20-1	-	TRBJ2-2	TGCAGTGCTCGTGAACCTCTGGGATACACCGGGGAGCTGTTTTTT	CSAREPLGYTGELFF
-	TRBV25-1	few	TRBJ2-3	TGTGCCAGCAGTGAAGTAGGTTCCCTGGGGGATACGCAGTATTTT	CASSEVGSLGDTQYF
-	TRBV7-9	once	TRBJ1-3	TGTGCCACCGCGGGGGCGAATTTGGCTGGAAACACCATATATTTT	CATAGANLAGNTIYF
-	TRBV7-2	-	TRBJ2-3	TGTGCCAGCAGCCCTGGATGGGGTAGGACAGATACGCAGTATTTT	CASSPGWGRTDTQYF
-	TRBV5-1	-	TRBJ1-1	TGCGCCAGCAGCTTGTTCGAGTCAGGGAACACTGAAGCTTTCTTT	CASSLFESGNTEAFF
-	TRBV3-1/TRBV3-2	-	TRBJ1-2	TGTGCCAGCAGCCGTACCGGAGGAGTCTATGGCTACACCTTC	CASSRTGGVYGYTF
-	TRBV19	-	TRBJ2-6	TGTGCCAGTAGTACAGGGCCTGGGGCCAACGTCCTGACTTTC	CASSTGPGANVLTF
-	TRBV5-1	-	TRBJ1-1	TGCGCCAGCAGCTTAGCGGACAATGAAGCTTTCTTT	CASSLADNEAFF
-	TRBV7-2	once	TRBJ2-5	TGTGCCAGCAGCTCAACTTGGGGTAGGGAGACCCAGTACTTC	CASSSTWGRETQYF
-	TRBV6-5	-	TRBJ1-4	TGTGCCAGCAGTTACGTGGGTACAACTAATGAAAAACTGTTTTTT	CASSYVGTTNEKLFF
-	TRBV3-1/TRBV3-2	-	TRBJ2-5	TGTGCCAGCAGCCAAGATCGCGCGAAAGAGACCCAGTACTTC	CASSQDRAKETQYF
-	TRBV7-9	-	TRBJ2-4	TGTGCCAGCAGCTTAAATATGGGGCCGGGTAGAAACATTCAGTACTTC	CASSLNMGPGRNIQYF
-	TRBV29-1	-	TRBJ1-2	TGCAGCGTTGAGGGGAATAGTTTTGGCTACACCTTC	CSVEGNSFGYTF
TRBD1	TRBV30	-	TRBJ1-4	TGTGCCTGGAGTGGCAACAGGGGGACTAATGAAAAACTGTTTTTT	CAWSGNRGTNEKLFF
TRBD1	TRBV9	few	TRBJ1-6	TGTGCCAGCAGCCCGGTGGACAGGGGTAGTTCACCCCTCCACTTT	CASSPVDRGSSPLHF
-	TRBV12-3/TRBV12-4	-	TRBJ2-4	TGTGCCAGCAGTTTAGAACAGGGTAGTCCGTACTTC	CASSLEQGSPYF
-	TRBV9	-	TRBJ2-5	TGTGCCAGCAGCGTAGGAGTCGGCGCGCAGGTGACCCAGTACTTC	CASSVGVGAQVTQYF
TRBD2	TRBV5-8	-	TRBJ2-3	TGTGCCAGTCCAGAATTCCCCCCGCGGGGGGTGAGCACAGATACGCAGTATTTT	CASPEFPPRGVSTDTQYF
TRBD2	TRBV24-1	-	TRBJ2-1	TGTGCCACCAGTGACCGCCTCGGACCGGGGGGGTATCATAATGAGCAGTTCTTC	CATSDRLGPGGYHNEQFF
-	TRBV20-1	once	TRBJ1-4	TGCAGTGCTAGTAGGTCAGAAAGAAATGAAAAACTGTTTTTT	CSASRSERNEKLFF
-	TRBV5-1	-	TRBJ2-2	TGCGCCAGCAGTCAGGGGTTGACCGGGGAGCTGTTTTTT	CASSQGLTGELFF
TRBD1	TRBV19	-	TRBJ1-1	TGTGCCAGTAGGCAACAAGGACAGGCACTTTACACTGAAGCTTTCTTT	CASRQQGQALYTEAFF
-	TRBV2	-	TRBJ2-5	TGTGCCAGCAGTCAGGACTATCGGGAGACCCAGTACTTC	CASSQDYRETQYF
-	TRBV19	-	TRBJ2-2	TGTGCCAGTAGTATCAGTGCAGGGGCTGAGGCCGGGGAGCTGTTTTTT	CASSISAGAEAGELFF
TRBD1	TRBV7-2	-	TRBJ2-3	TGTGCCAGCAGCCCGCAGCAGGGGGCTACAGATACGCAGTATTTT	CASSPQQGATDTQYF
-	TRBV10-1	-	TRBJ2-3	TGCGCCAGCAGTGAGGGCAGTCCTAGCACAGATACGCAGTATTTT	CASSEGSPSTDTQYF
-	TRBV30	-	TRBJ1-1	TGTGCCTGGAGTCCCGAAATAGGCACTGAAGCTTTCTTT	CAWSPEIGTEAFF
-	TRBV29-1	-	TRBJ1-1	TGCAGCGTTGAGCGCCAGCCCAGCACTGAAGCTTTCTTT	CSVERQPSTEAFF
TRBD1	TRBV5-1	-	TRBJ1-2	TGCGCCAGCAGCTTAGGGGGGATGACAGGGAATGGCTACACCTTC	CASSLGGMTGNGYTF
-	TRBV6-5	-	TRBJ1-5	TGTGCCAGCATCCCGGGACTGGACAATCAGCCCCAGCATTTT	CASIPGLDNQPQHF
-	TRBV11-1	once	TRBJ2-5	TGTGCCAGCAGCTTACGCAGGGGCGGTGAGACCCAGTACTTC	CASSLRRGGETQYF
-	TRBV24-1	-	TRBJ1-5	TGTGCCACCAGGTCGAAGGGAAGGGAGGGGATATCATCCCAAATGTTGAGCAATCAGCCCCAGCATTTT	CATRSKGREGISSQMLSNQPQHF
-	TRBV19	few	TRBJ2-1	TGTGCCAGTAGTATAGTAGGATCCTACAATGAGCAGTTCTTC	CASSIVGSYNEQFF